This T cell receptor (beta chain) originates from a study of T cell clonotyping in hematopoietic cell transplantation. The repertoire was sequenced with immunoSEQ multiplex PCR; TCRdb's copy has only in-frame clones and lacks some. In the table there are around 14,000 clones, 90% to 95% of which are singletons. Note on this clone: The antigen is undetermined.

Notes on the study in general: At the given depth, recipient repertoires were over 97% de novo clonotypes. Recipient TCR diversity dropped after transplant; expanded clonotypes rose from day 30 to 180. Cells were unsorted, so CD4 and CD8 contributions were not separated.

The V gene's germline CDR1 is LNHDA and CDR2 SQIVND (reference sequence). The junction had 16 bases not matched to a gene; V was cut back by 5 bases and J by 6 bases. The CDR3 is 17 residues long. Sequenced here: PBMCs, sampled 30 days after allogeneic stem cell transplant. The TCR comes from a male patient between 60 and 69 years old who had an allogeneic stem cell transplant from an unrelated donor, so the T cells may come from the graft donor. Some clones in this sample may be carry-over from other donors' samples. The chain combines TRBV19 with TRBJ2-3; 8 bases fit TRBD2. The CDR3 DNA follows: TGTGCCAGTAGTCCCACCACCGGAGGACTAGCTCCGGATACGCAGTATTTT. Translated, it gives CASSPTTGGLAPDTQYF.